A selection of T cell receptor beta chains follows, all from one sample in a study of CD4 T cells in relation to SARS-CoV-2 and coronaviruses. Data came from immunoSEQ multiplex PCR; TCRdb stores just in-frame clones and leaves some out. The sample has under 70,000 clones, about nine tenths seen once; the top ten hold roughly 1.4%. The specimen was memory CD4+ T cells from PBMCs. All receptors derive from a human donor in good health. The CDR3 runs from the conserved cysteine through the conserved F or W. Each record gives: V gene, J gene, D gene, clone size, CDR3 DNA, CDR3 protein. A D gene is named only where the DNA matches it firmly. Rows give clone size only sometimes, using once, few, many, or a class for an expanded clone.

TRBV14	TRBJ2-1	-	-	TGTGCCAGCAGCCAGAAGGTCGCTTCCTACAATGAGCAGTTCTTC	CASSQKVASYNEQFF
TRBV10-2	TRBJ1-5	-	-	TGCGCCAGCAGTATTACTCAAAGCAATCAGCCCCAGCATTTT	CASSITQSNQPQHF
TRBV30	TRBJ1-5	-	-	TGTGCCTGGAGTGTACTAAGCAATCAGCCCCAGCATTTT	CAWSVLSNQPQHF
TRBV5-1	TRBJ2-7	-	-	TGCGCCAGCAGCTCCGACAACGCGGACGAGCAGTACTTC	CASSSDNADEQYF
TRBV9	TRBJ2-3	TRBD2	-	TGTGCCAGCAGCGTAGAGCCAGCGGGAGGAAGGGCAGATACGCAGTATTTT	CASSVEPAGGRADTQYF
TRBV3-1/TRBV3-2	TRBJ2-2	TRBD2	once	TGTGCCAGCACTCTGACTAGCGGGAGTCCCGGGGAGCTGTTTTTT	CASTLTSGSPGELFF
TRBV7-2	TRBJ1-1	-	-	TGTGCCAGCAGCTCGAGTGGGTATACTGAAGCTTTCTTT	CASSSSGYTEAFF
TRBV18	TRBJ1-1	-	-	TGTGCCAGCTCCGGGGGCCCCGGGAAGGGGACTGAAGCTTTCTTT	CASSGGPGKGTEAFF
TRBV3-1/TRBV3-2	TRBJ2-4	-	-	TGTGCCAGCAGCCAAGACTTGGCGGGACAAGCCAAAAACATTCAGTACTTC	CASSQDLAGQAKNIQYF
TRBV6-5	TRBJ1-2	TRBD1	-	TGTGCCAGCAGGGGGACAGGGGGCGATGGCTACACCTTC	CASRGTGGDGYTF
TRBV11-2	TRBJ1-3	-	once	TGTGCCAGCAGCTTAGATAACCCGGGAAACACCATATATTTT	CASSLDNPGNTIYF
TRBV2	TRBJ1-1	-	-	TGTGCCAGCATGACCCTCCGTGAAGCTTTCTTT	CASMTLREAFF
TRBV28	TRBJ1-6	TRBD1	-	TGTGCCAGCAGGCCTCAACGGGGGACAGGGCATAATTCACCCCTCCACTTT	CASRPQRGTGHNSPLHF
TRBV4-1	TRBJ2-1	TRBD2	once	TGCGCCAGCAGGCGGGGAGGGTCCTACAATGAGCAGTTCTTC	CASRRGGSYNEQFF
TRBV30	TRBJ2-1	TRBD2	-	TGTGCCTGGGAAGAGCGGGGTCGCTACAATGAGCAGTTCTTC	CAWEERGRYNEQFF
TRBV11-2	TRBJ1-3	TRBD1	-	TGTGCCAGCAGCGGACAGGGGTACACCATATATTTT	CASSGQGYTIYF
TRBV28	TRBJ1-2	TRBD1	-	TGTGCCAGCCGGACAGGGAACTATGGCTACACCTTC	CASRTGNYGYTF
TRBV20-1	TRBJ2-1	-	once	TGCAGTGCTAGTCAGGCTCTTAGATCCCACAATGAGCAGTTCTTC	CSASQALRSHNEQFF
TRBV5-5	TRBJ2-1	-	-	TGTGCCAGCAGCTTGGAACCAGTCCAAATGGTTTACAATGAGCAGTTCTTC	CASSLEPVQMVYNEQFF
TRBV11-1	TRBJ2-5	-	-	TGTGCCAGCAGCTTGAGCAGGGCTGAGCGGAGGACCCAGTACTTC	CASSLSRAERRTQYF
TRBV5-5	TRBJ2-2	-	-	TGTGCCAGCAGCCTTTATCAGAACACCGGGGAGCTGTTTTTT	CASSLYQNTGELFF
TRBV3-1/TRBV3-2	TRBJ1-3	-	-	TGTGCCAGCAGCTTACGATCAGGGTTGAACACCATATATTTT	CASSLRSGLNTIYF
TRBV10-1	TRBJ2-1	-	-	TGCGCCAGCAGTGAGTCGGCGGCAGTCCGGATCAATGAGCAGTTCTTC	CASSESAAVRINEQFF
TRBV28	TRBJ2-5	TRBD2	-	TGTGCCACCAAATCCCCGGGGGGACTAGCGGGAGCAGAGACCCAGTACTTC	CATKSPGGLAGAETQYF
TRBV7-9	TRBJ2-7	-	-	TGTGCCAGCAGTACAGGGTACATTGGCGAGCAGTACTTC	CASSTGYIGEQYF
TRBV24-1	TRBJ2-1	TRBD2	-	TGTGCCACCAGTCACTGGACTAGCGGCAATTACAATGAGCAGTTCTTC	CATSHWTSGNYNEQFF
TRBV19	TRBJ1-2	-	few	TGTGCCAGTAGTATTACCGGGAACTATGGCTACACCTTC	CASSITGNYGYTF
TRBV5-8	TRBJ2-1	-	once	TGTGCCAGCAGCGCGGGACAGATCAGCTCCTACAATGAGCAGTTCTTC	CASSAGQISSYNEQFF
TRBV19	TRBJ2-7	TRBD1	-	TGTGCCACACGGACAGGGGGCCCAAGCTCCTACGAGCAGTACTTC	CATRTGGPSSYEQYF